This entry lists 32 T cell receptor beta chains sequenced from one sample in a study of post-analysis software for immune sequencing data. Findings and caveats of the study: Among a few TRBV segments more frequent in patients than controls were TRBV5-6, TRBV5-1 and TRBV20-1.

Antigens of these TCRs are unknown. The TCR beta cDNA libraries contained unique molecular identifiers. TCRdb processed the PCR reads anew with MiXCR; each CDR3 protein has one entry. The sample comprises roughly 870,000 distinct CDR3 sequences, around 50% of which are singletons, and around 4.5% rests with the top ten. The sample taken for sequencing was blood. These receptors all come from a girl under 18 with multiple sclerosis.

As concerns this clonotype: Germline is not matched at one junction end, which may reflect a read error. The chain links TRBV5-6 to TRBJ2-5; tentative D call: TRBD1 (5 bases). The CDR3 extends over 13 amino acids. The germline CDR1 and CDR2 sequences are SGHDT and YYEEEE. The CDR3 nucleotides read TGTGCCGGCAGCTTGGGGCACACAGAGACCCAGTACTTC. Encoded protein: CAGSLGHTETQYF.

The sample holds one count of this clonotype. The chain is built from TRBV29-1 and TRBJ2-5; tentatively, D is TRBD2 (5 bases). The germline CDR1 and CDR2 sequences are SQVTM and ANQGSEA. The CDR3 totals 10 residues. The CDR3 DNA is TGCGGCGGGTGGGGAGAGACCCAGTACTTC. This encodes CGGWGETQYF.

A few counts support this clonotype. The V and J genes are TRBV29-1 and TRBJ2-1; 9 nucleotides agree with TRBD2. Germline V lookup: CDR1 SQVTM, CDR2 ANQGSEA. Trimming took 3 bases from V and 8 from J; bases not matched to a gene: 8. CDR3 size: 14 residues. CDR3 loop: CSVDAGGVGYEQFF. In nucleotides, the CDR3 is TGCAGCGTTGATGCGGGGGGGGTGGGTTATGAGCAGTTCTTC.

This chain uses TRBV6-6 with TRBJ1-5; 7 bases are shared with TRBD1. Per germline, CDR1 MNHNY and CDR2 SVGAGI (reference sequence). Trimming cost V 7 bases and J 5 bases; bases outside gene matches: 8. CDR3 size: 14 residues. The CDR3 spells CASTHFQGDQPQHF. The CDR3 DNA reads as TGTGCCAGCACCCACTTCCAGGGGGATCAGCCCCAGCATTTT.

This chain links TRBV7-3 with TRBJ1-1; D is uncertain. Trimming took off 0 bases at V and 0 bases at J, with 14 bases between the two ends. Germline CDR1 SGHTA, CDR2 FQGTGA. CDR3 length equals 17 residues. The CDR3 DNA reads as TGTGCCAGCAGCTTAACTTTGGCAACCGCCATGAACACTGAAGCTTTCTTT. It specifies CASSLTLATAMNTEAFF.

The rearrangement joins TRBV29-1 to TRBJ2-5; 8 positions agree with TRBD1. The CDR3 contains 14 residues. Germline V gene sequence: CDR1 SQVTM, CDR2 ANQGSEA. V lost 5 bases, J lost 1 base, and 6 bases stayed unmatched. The CDR3 loop reads CSVSDRALQETQYF. As DNA, the CDR3 is TGCAGCGTTTCGGACAGGGCCCTCCAAGAGACCCAGTACTTC.

The chain joins TRBV7-9 to TRBJ2-7, with D unclear. The J call may be faulty, since TRBJ2-5 better matches the DNA end. Germline lookup yields CDR1 SEHNR and CDR2 FQNEAQ (reference sequence). This CDR3 is 15 amino acids long. CDR3 sequence: CASSTIGTWQETQYF. DNA for the CDR3: TGTGCCAGCAGCACCATCGGCACCTGGCAAGAGACCCAGTACTTC.

This clonotype was seen only a few times. The chain couples TRBV4-1 to TRBJ1-2; no firm D call. Per germline, CDR1 MGHRA and CDR2 YSYEKL. The V gene lost 0 bases and the J gene lost 0 bases, with 11 bases spanning the gap. The CDR3 has 16 residues. The CDR3 region is CASSQEFHETNYGYTF. For the CDR3, the DNA is TGCGCCAGCAGCCAAGAATTTCATGAGACTAACTATGGCTACACCTTC.

In its sample, this clonotype was seen a few times. V gene TRBV29-1 combines with J gene TRBJ2-3; possible D gene TRBD2, 6 bases. Germline loops: CDR1 SQVTM, CDR2 ANQGSEA. This CDR3 is 13 amino acids long. CDR3: CSVRCGEADTQYF. The CDR3 nucleotides are TGCAGTGTGCGATGCGGGGAGGCAGATACGCAGTATTTT.

The chain carries TRBV3-1 and TRBJ2-5; 9 bases align to TRBD2. The CDR3 is 18 amino acids. The junction had 13 bases not matched to a gene; V was cut back by 0 bases and J by 5 bases. Germline values: CDR1 LGHDT, CDR2 YNNKEL (reference sequence). CDR3 protein: CASSQEFRSGGRLETQYF. The CDR3 nucleotides are TGTGCCAGCAGCCAAGAGTTTCGGAGCGGGGGGCGCTTGGAGACCCAGTACTTC.

This clonotype has a single count. This chain links TRBV12-3 or TRBV12-4 with TRBJ2-3; 7 bases map to TRBD1. The CDR3 has 15 residues. V lost 6 bases to trimming and J lost 2 bases; unmatched junction nucleotides: 8. The CDR3 DNA is TGTGCCAGCAGCTCCCAGGGGGTATACACAGATACGCAGTATTTT. It specifies CASSSQGVYTDTQYF.

This clonotype showed up just a few times. The chain uses TRBV29-1 and TRBJ2-3; 7 positions agree with TRBD1. CDR3 length: 14 residues. V lost 6 bases to trimming and J lost 0 bases; unmatched junction nucleotides: 6. CDR1 and CDR2 from the germline V gene are SQVTM and ANQGSEA. The CDR3: CSVRGQLSTDTQYF. The CDR3 DNA reads as TGCAGCGTCCGGGGACAGCTTAGCACAGATACGCAGTATTTT.

The V call is TRBV12-3 or TRBV12-4, the J call TRBJ1-2, with D perhaps TRBD1 (5 bases). V was trimmed by 3 bases and J by 12 bases, leaving 14 bases between them. CDR3 size: 12 residues. CDR3 bases: TGTGCCAGCAGTTTTACACCGGGGGGGGACACCTTC. Translating it yields CASSFTPGGDTF.

This clonotype was recorded a few times. This chain links TRBV5-1 with TRBJ1-4, with 7 bases fitting TRBD1. Germline assignment: CDR1 SGHRS and CDR2 YFSETQ. The CDR3 has 16 amino acids. The junction had 5 bases not matched to a gene; V was cut back by 1 base and J by 2 bases. CDR3 nucleotide sequence: TGCGCCAGCAGCTTGAGGCGACAGGGTACTAATGAAAAACTGTTTTTT. Amino acid sequence: CASSLRRQGTNEKLFF.

The V and J genes are TRBV7-2 and TRBJ2-1; tentative D call: TRBD2 (6 bases). Trimming stripped 0 bases from V and 2 bases from J, with 17 bases between. Germline V gene data show CDR1 as SGHTA and CDR2 as FQGNSA. This CDR3 comprises 18 residues. The CDR3 coding sequence is TGTGCCAGCAGCTTAGCCCCTATGCCCAGCGGGCCCTACAATGAGCAGTTCTTC. Translated: CASSLAPMPSGPYNEQFF.

The genes are TRBV3-1 and TRBJ1-2; D unclear. Germline V gene sequence: CDR1 LGHDT, CDR2 YNNKEL (reference sequence). This CDR3 has 15 residues. Trimming cost V 2 bases and J 4 bases, with 14 bases left between them. The CDR3 reads CASSQMTGRGYGYTF. The CDR3 region has the DNA TGTGCCAGCAGCCAAATGACCGGACGGGGCTATGGCTACACCTTC.

This rearrangement joins TRBV5-5 to TRBJ2-7; 8 bases match TRBD2. From germline, CDR1 is SGHKS and CDR2 YYEKEE (reference sequence). This CDR3 contains 16 residues. V dropped 2 bases and J dropped 3; count of bases not matched to a gene: 10. As DNA, the CDR3 is TGTGCCAGCAGCTTCGCGGGAGGCCAAGATTACTACGAGCAGTACTTC. Protein product: CASSFAGGQDYYEQYF. Full variable domain (outside the CDR3, taken from reference TRBV5-5 and TRBJ2-7): DAGVTQSPTHLIKTRGQQVTLRCSPISGHKSVSWYQQVLGQGPQFIFQYYEKEERGRGNFPDRFSARQFPNYSSELNVNALLLGDSALYLCASSFAGGQDYYEQYFGPGTRLTVT.

The chain joins TRBV9 to TRBJ1-2; D is undetermined. V shed 0 bases and J shed 8 bases, with 14 bases lying between them. The CDR3 is 14 amino acids. CDR1 and CDR2 from the germline V gene are SGDLS and YYNGEE. The CDR3 DNA reads as TGTGCCAGCAGCGTAGATCTGGCTCCCGGGGGCTACACCTTC. This encodes CASSVDLAPGGYTF.

V is TRBV6-2 or TRBV6-3 and J is TRBJ2-6; D gene ambiguous. The germline CDR1 and CDR2 sequences are MNHEY and SVGEGT. The CDR3 spans 13 residues. V was pared by 7 bases and J by 2 bases, with 6 bases between. CDR3 protein: CASKRTGANVLTF. CDR3 in DNA: TGTGCCAGCAAGAGAACTGGGGCCAACGTCCTGACTTTC.

The rearrangement joins TRBV5-1 to TRBJ2-1; D gene ambiguous. From germline, CDR1 is SGHRS and CDR2 YFSETQ. This CDR3 has 13 residues. V shed 2 bases and J shed 5 bases, with 8 bases lying between them. The CDR3 loop reads CASSFGVNNEQFF. CDR3 bases: TGCGCCAGCAGCTTTGGGGTTAACAATGAGCAGTTCTTC.

In DNA form, the CDR3 reads TGCAGCGTTACCGTCAAGACAGATTTTAACTATGGCTACACCTTC. Protein: CSVTVKTDFNYGYTF. J is TRBJ1-2 and V is TRBV29-1, with D possibly TRBD1 on 5 matching bases. The CDR3 covers 15 residues. Germline loops: CDR1 SQVTM, CDR2 ANQGSEA. V lost 5 bases and J 1 base, leaving 17 bases between the germline ends.

This clonotype was observed a few times. The V and J genes are TRBV29-1 and TRBJ1-2, with a possible D match to TRBD1 (6 bases). Germline lookup yields CDR1 SQVTM and CDR2 ANQGSEA. CDR3 length: 13 amino acids. Between the trimmed V and J ends, which lost 4 bases and 3 bases, there was a span of 12 bases. CDR3 sequence: CSVVGGRDYGYTF. CDR3 nucleotides: TGCAGCGTTGTTGGGGGCCGTGACTATGGCTACACCTTC.

This chain joins TRBV6-5 and TRBJ2-3; the match to TRBD2 covers 14 bases. The V gene end was trimmed by 0 bases and the J gene end by 0 bases; junction bases not matched to a gene: 5. The germline V gene has CDR1 MNHEY and CDR2 SVGAGI. The CDR3 totals 19 residues. The CDR3 region has the DNA TGTGCCAGCAGTTACTCGAGACTAGCGGGGGGGCCGAGCACAGATACGCAGTATTTT. The encoded protein is CASSYSRLAGGPSTDTQYF.

Comments on this clonotype: Mismatch with germline at one junction end may stem from a read error. This chain connects TRBV5-6 to TRBJ2-7, with unresolved D. Germline-derived CDR1 and CDR2 are SGHDT and YYEEEE. The CDR3 runs to 13 residues. For the CDR3, the DNA is TGTGCCAGCAGCTTCAGGCAGATCTACGGGCAGTACTTC. Its translation: CASSFRQIYGQYF.

V usage is TRBV12-3 or TRBV12-4 and J usage is TRBJ2-1; TRBD2 matches at 7 bases. The CDR3 contains 15 residues. V dropped 4 bases and J dropped 7; count of bases not matched to a gene: 10. The CDR3 bases are TGTGCCAGCAGTTGGCGGGGGTTACTAGTTAATGAGCAGTTCTTC. This codes for CASSWRGLLVNEQFF.

The chain couples TRBV5-1 to TRBJ1-2; possibly TRBD1 for D (6 bases). This CDR3 comprises 13 residues. The ends were cut back, 2 bases at V and 6 bases at J, with 11 bases in the middle. The germline V gene has CDR1 SGHRS and CDR2 YFSETQ. This CDR3 is CASSFSRGDGYTF. CDR3 in DNA: TGCGCCAGCAGCTTTTCCAGGGGAGATGGCTACACCTTC.

In DNA form, the CDR3 reads TGCAGTGCTAGAGATGGCGTGAGCTCCTACAATGAGCAGTTCTTC. Protein product: CSARDGVSSYNEQFF. The chain employs TRBV20-1 and TRBJ2-1; no definite D call. The CDR3 totals 15 residues. Trimming left V 0 bases short and J 0 bases short, with 9 bases between. CDR1 and CDR2 (germline): DFQATT, SNEGSKA (reference sequence).

A note on this clonotype: The junction does not match germline at one end; this may be a read error. This chain connects TRBV6-4 to TRBJ2-3; 7 positions match TRBD2. This CDR3 region has 16 residues. In germline, CDR1 is MRHNA, CDR2 SNTAGT. The CDR3 here is CASSDGGGRSTGTQYF. The CDR3 coding sequence is TGTGCCAGCAGTGACGGGGGGGGACGAAGCACAGGTACGCAGTATTTT.

V is TRBV4-2 and J is TRBJ1-2; 7 bases are a match to TRBD1. After removal of 2 bases from V and 0 bases from J, the junction contained 6 bases not matched to a gene. This CDR3 contains 16 residues. The germline gives CDR1 LGHNA, CDR2 YNFKEQ. Written as DNA, the CDR3 is TGTGCCAGCAGCCAATTGCCGGGACAGACTAACTATGGCTACACCTTC. It encodes CASSQLPGQTNYGYTF.

A few counts support this clonotype. CDR3 sequence reads: CSVELGTLTTDTQYF. The CDR3 DNA sequence: TGCAGCGTTGAGCTCGGGACCCTGACCACAGATACGCAGTATTTT. This chain joins TRBV29-1 and TRBJ2-3, with D perhaps given as TRBD1 or TRBD2 (5 bases each). CDR3 length equals 15 residues. The germline gives CDR1 SQVTM, CDR2 ANQGSEA. V shed 3 bases and J shed 2 bases, with 15 bases lying between them.

This clonotype showed up just a few times. This sequence joins TRBV20-1 and TRBJ2-5, with 9 bases fitting TRBD2. The trim removed 1 base at V and 3 bases at J, leaving 3 bases unmatched. From germline, CDR1 is DFQATT and CDR2 SNEGSKA (reference sequence). This CDR3 contains 14 residues. CDR3: CSARGAGGEETQYF. The CDR3 region has the DNA TGCAGTGCTAGAGGTGCGGGAGGGGAAGAGACCCAGTACTTC.

The chain carries TRBV12-3 or TRBV12-4 and TRBJ2-7; 11 bases fit TRBD2. Trimming at V came to 4 bases and at J to 6 bases, leaving 8 bases not matched to a gene. This CDR3 spans 15 amino acids. CDR3 DNA: TGTGCCAGCAGTTCCCGGGTAGCGGGAGGGTTCGAGCAGTACTTC. Its translation: CASSSRVAGGFEQYF.